What follows is one T cell receptor (beta chain) and its context. Antigen specificity is unknown. The data were taken from a study of OX40 agonist ivuxolimab in advanced cancers. Study context: Patients receiving dose escalation had hepatocellular carcinoma, melanoma, renal cell or head and neck cancer. Study findings and constraints: Expanded clones were, on average, more numerous among CD8+ T cells than CD4+.

Profiling relied on immunoSEQ multiplex PCR, and the TCRdb table lists in-frame clones only, not all of them. The repertoire holds around 22,000 clones, with roughly nine tenths as singletons. The germline V gene has CDR1 MNHNS and CDR2 SASEGT. V lost 7 bases and J lost 0, with 10 bases in between. The CDR3 extends over 13 amino acids. The rearrangement joins TRBV6-1 to TRBJ2-7; D is unclear. This specimen was CD4+ or CD8+ T cells sorted from blood, taken in a trial of the OX40 agonist ivuxolimab. The clonotype comes from an adult with an advanced solid tumor such as melanoma, head and neck, liver or kidney cancer. The CDR3 DNA sequence: TGTGCCAGCACCGCCCTCGGCTCCTACGAGCAGTACTTC. This gives the protein CASTALGSYEQYF.